What follows describes a single TCR beta chain. The table came from immunoSEQ multiplex PCR; TCRdb's copy has only in-frame clones and leaves some out. The sample contains some 190,000 clones, about 83% of which appear only once. This entry belongs to a study of blood T cell repertoires in COVID-19. CDR3 size: 15 residues. Germline CDR1 SGHAT, CDR2 FQNNGV. Germline trimming cut 5 bases from V and 0 bases from J; bases unmatched to any gene: 4. The V gene is TRBV11-2, the J gene TRBJ1-1; 9 bases match TRBD1. The source of this sequence is a woman in her sixties or seventies with active or convalescent COVID-19. Specimen: peripheral blood. The CDR3 DNA reads TGTGCCAGCAGCGTGGGACAGGGCCTGAACACTGAAGCTTTCTTT. Its protein product is CASSVGQGLNTEAFF.